This T cell receptor beta chain was sequenced in a study of long-term antiretroviral therapy in people with HIV (dated by TCRdb to between 2020 and 2023). At the level of the whole study: The earliest samples were collected about a decade before the 2015 WHO recommendation for immediate ART, when ART was typically delayed until CD4 counts fell. Test extractions of a monoclonal T-cell line alongside some 36 polyclonal samples showed no cross-contamination during QIAcube processing. About 35% of the 30 participants with HIV were female. A retrospective serial study tested whether ART initiation and durable HIV suppression were associated with changes in peripheral blood TRB repertoire composition and diversity. A total of some 210 cryopreserved PBMC samples were contributed to the cohort by 30 adults with confirmed HIV infection, with samples collected serially over a mean of approximately six years (range 1-12).

The CDR3 starts with the cysteine, ends with the phenylalanine, and has 11 residues. Kept here is only the CDR3 DNA, which spans 33 bases and is read in frame from base 1. From the germline V gene, CDR1 is WSHSY and CDR2 is SAAADI. V sheds 6 bases and J sheds 8 bases, leaving 8 bases between their ends. About this clone itself: The specificity of this receptor is unknown. Nothing much larger sits one base from this clone, and base qualities are not available.

To be included, a participant needed at least one PBMC sample from before ART initiation plus at least two post-ART samples. Treatment was received in the United States of America by all participants with HIV. Before DNA extraction, cryopreserved samples of about 0.9-11 million PBMC were thawed and washed. At the time of the earliest PBMC sample for each participant with HIV, ages ranged from 23 to 54 years. PBMC samples from each participant spanned 1-4 timepoints before ART initiation and 2-8 timepoints after ART initiation, with a median of 7 samples. For every participant, serial HIV viral load, CD4+ T-cell count, ART history and demographic data were obtained. Genomic DNA was extracted from unsorted PBMC with a Qiagen kit on a QIAcube, processed in batches of 12 samples. The immunoSEQ hsTCRB v3.0 assay was used at survey level resolution for TRB variable region sequencing. The target sequencing depth for TRB was about 40,000-55,000 T-cell genomes per sample. An Illumina MiSeq with a v3 150-cycle kit was used to sequence the pooled TRB libraries. The authors' pipeline ran thus. Repertoire analysis was performed in R inside a reproducible Nextflow workflow that covered QC, data transformation and analysis. LymphoSeq2, an R package for AIRR-Seq data exploration, was used to implement custom analyses. Several samples yielding fewer than 5000 total TRB sequences were excluded, leaving approximately 200 analyzed HIV repertoires. Among the roughly 200 retained HIV repertoires, 55 to 60 were collected before ART initiation and some 130 after ART initiation. Each repertoire was downsampled to 5000 TRB nucleotide sequences, and summary statistics were averaged across 100 downsampling iterations. TRB sequences were retained for analysis only if CDR3 regions of at least seven amino acids were present. Diversity was assessed using a clonality score derived from Shannon entropy and using the Gini coefficient. Repertoire networks linked the top 5000 CDR3 amino acid sequences whenever two sequences differed by an edit distance of one. GLIPH2 predicted antigen specificity groups and MHC restriction for TRB CDR3 amino acid sequences. Known CMV, EBV, HIV or tissue antigen associations were flagged by matching CDR3 amino acid sequences against VDJdb and McPAS-TCR. Pre-ART, post-ART and control groups were compared with Wilcoxon signed-rank tests and Holm-Bonferroni correction. TCRdb took this table from immuneACCESS and kept in-frame rearrangements with V and J called. Such tables lack part of the clones; where checked against another copy, unresolved V genes explain under half of the gap, and the rest is unexplained. V, J and clone size are those of that table, while D and trimming were read from the DNA. This sample is represented by about 22,000 clones; 79% of them were singletons. The ten largest clones add up to roughly a tenth of the sample.

Points the paper makes about the study in general: Starting ART was linked to a significant rise in TRB diversity, yet even with long-term ART the diversity remained significantly lower than in transplant donor controls. Unsorted PBMC were profiled instead of sorted CD4+ and CD8+ T cells because pre-ART samples had limited cell numbers. No data were available on ART adherence, viral resistance or therapy changes, limiting inferences about post-ART repertoire changes. Because PBMC availability was limited, only the TCR beta chain was sequenced, with no alpha chain pairing. Samples dated from the mid-2000s to the late 2010s, and the ART regimens used may be less effective than current ones. The repertoire was dominated across all time points by expanded TRB clones identified before ART initiation, although this dominance was seen to fluctuate and to decrease in many PLHIV after ART. HIV repertoires had narrower CDR3 length ranges than controls, and the network structure suggested an antigen-experienced repertoire that shifted only slightly toward naive after ART.

This clonotype was sampled from a woman between 40 and 55 years old with HIV. Here the sequenced sample was unsorted PBMCs, taken 4.1 years after starting antiretroviral therapy. The sequence is built from TRBV10-2 and TRBJ2-4; the D call could be TRBD1 or TRBD2, with each sharing 5 bases. The nucleotides are TGCGCCAGCAGGGGGGATCACATTCAGTACTTC. It codes for CASRGDHIQYF.